One and the same sample provided the 26 T cell receptor beta chains below, sequenced in a study of blood T cell repertoires in COVID-19. The repertoire was sequenced with immunoSEQ multiplex PCR; TCRdb's copy has only in-frame clones and lacks some. The sample yields around 450,000 clones, 90% seen once. The sample was PBMCs or T cells enriched from blood (not recorded which). The source is a man between 18 and 35 years old who had recovered from COVID-19.

CDR3 DNA: TGCGCCAGCAGTTCTCGGTCCGCGGGCCCCTACAATGAGCAGTTCTTC. Translating it yields CASSSRSAGPYNEQFF. The chain recombines TRBV5-1 with TRBJ2-1; D possibly corresponds to TRBD2 (5 bases). Trimming removed 5 bases at V and 2 bases at J, with 17 bases between. This CDR3 is built from 16 residues. The germline V gene has CDR1 SGHRS and CDR2 YFSETQ.

The chain employs TRBV11-1 and TRBJ2-1; TRBD2 is a possible D gene (5 bases). Trimming took off 6 bases at V and 2 bases at J, with 14 bases between the two ends. The CDR3 is 15 amino acids. CDR1 and CDR2 (germline): SGHAT, FQDESV (reference sequence). The CDR3 bases are TGTGCCAGCAGTTCCAGGACTTACGCCTACAATGAGCAGTTCTTC. Its protein product is CASSSRTYAYNEQFF. Filled out from reference TRBV11-1 and TRBJ2-1, the complete variable domain reads EAEVAQSPRYKITEKSQAVAFWCDPISGHATLYWYRQILGQGPELLVQFQDESVVDDSQLPKDRFSAERLKGVDSTLKIQPAELGDSAMYLCASSSRTYAYNEQFFGPGTRLTVL.

The V call is TRBV30, the J call TRBJ1-1; D is undetermined. Germline CDR1 and CDR2: GTSNPN and SVGIG (reference sequence). Trimming removed 1 base at V and 11 bases at J, with 11 bases between. The CDR3 consists of 11 residues. The CDR3 coding sequence is TGTGCCTGGAGTGCGGGGAGTGGGGCTTTCTTT. It translates to CAWSAGSGAFF.

The rearrangement joins TRBV5-1 to TRBJ1-2; D is perhaps TRBD1 (5 bases). Germline loops: CDR1 SGHRS, CDR2 YFSETQ. V gave up 4 bases and J gave up 1 base, with 17 bases separating them. The CDR3 runs 16 residues. CDR3 region: CASSTTSGTFNYGYTF. Written as DNA, the CDR3 is TGCGCCAGCAGCACTACTAGCGGGACCTTTAACTATGGCTACACCTTC.

This clone was counted once. The sample contains more than one DNA sequence encoding this CDR3. This chain connects TRBV5-4 to TRBJ2-3, with no clear D. The CDR3 totals 12 residues. Germline V lookup: CDR1 SGHNT, CDR2 YYREEE (reference sequence). Trimming removed 1 base from V and 5 bases from J, with 5 bases in between. CDR3 coding DNA: TGTGCCAGCAGCTTGTTCTTAGATACGCAGTATTTT. It translates to CASSLFLDTQYF.

V and J are TRBV15 and TRBJ2-3, with 9 nucleotides matching TRBD2. V lost 5 bases, J lost 2 bases, and 8 bases stayed unmatched. This CDR3 spans 16 amino acids. Germline loops: CDR1 LNHNV, CDR2 YYDKDF (reference sequence). CDR3 in DNA: TGTGCCACCAGCGTACCGGGACTAGCAACCACAGATACGCAGTATTTT. Translating it yields CATSVPGLATTDTQYF. Supplemented by reference TRBV15 and TRBJ2-3, the full variable domain reads DAMVIQNPRYQVTQFGKPVTLSCSQTLNHNVMYWYQQKSSQAPKLLFHYYDKDFNNEADTPDNFQSRRPNTSFCFLDIRSPGLGDTAMYLCATSVPGLATTDTQYFGPGTRLTVL.

V and J are TRBV7-9 and TRBJ1-1; TRBD1 might be the D (5 bases). The CDR3 spans 15 residues. Trimming shortened V by 5 bases and J by 1 base, and 14 bases separated the two germline ends. Germline CDR1 SEHNR, CDR2 FQNEAQ (reference sequence). The CDR3 bases are TGTGCCAGCAGCCCCCGATATCAGGGGAACACTGAAGCTTTCTTT. It specifies CASSPRYQGNTEAFF.

The chain uses TRBV5-1 and TRBJ2-2, with TRBD2 matching over 10 bases. This CDR3 has 15 residues. CDR1 is SGHRS, CDR2 YFSETQ, per germline. Trimming took 1 base from V and 6 from J; bases not matched to a gene: 3. The CDR3 DNA reads TGCGCCAGCAGCTTGACTAGCGGGACGGCCGGGGAGCTGTTTTTT. Translating it yields CASSLTSGTAGELFF.

This chain joins TRBV7-8 and TRBJ2-5, with D maybe TRBD2 (7 bases). CDR1 is SGHVS, CDR2 FQNEAQ, per germline. This CDR3 region has 15 residues. V shed 5 bases and J shed 5 bases, with 18 bases lying between them. As DNA, the CDR3 is TGTGCCAGCAGCCCGGGGGCGGGAGCCCAGGAGACCCAGTACTTC. Residues: CASSPGAGAQETQYF. The whole variable domain, filled in from reference TRBV7-8 and TRBJ2-5, reads GAGVSQSPRYKVAKRGQDVALRCDPISGHVSLFWYQQALGQGPEFLTYFQNEAQLDKSGLPSDRFFAERPEGSVSTLKIQRTQQEDSAVYLCASSPGAGAQETQYFGPGTRLLVL.

This chain uses TRBV7-2 with TRBJ2-1; D perhaps matches TRBD2 (6 bases). Germline V CDR1 and CDR2: SGHTA, FQGNSA. Trimming left V 2 bases short and J 4 bases short, with 12 bases between. This CDR3 comprises 15 residues. The DNA for the CDR3 is TGTGCCAGCAGCTTATGGAGCGGGCGGTACAATGAGCAGTTCTTC. As protein: CASSLWSGRYNEQFF.

The J gene is TRBJ1-5, the V gene TRBV19, with 7 bases that match TRBD1. The CDR3 loop spans 15 amino acids. V lost 7 bases and J lost 2; bases outside the gene matches: 8. CDR1 and CDR2 (germline): LNHDA, SQIVND (reference sequence). CDR3 DNA: TGTGCCAGTAACGACAGGGCGTGGGGCAATCAGCCCCAGCATTTT. It is translated as CASNDRAWGNQPQHF.

The rearrangement joins TRBV23-1 to TRBJ2-3; 8 bases map to TRBD1. TRBV23-1 is placed among ORFs of uncertain function. The CDR3 length is 12 residues. Trimming took 6 bases from V and 5 from J; bases not matched to a gene: 1. CDR3 in DNA: TGCGCCAGCAGACAGGGGGTAGATACGCAGTATTTT. Amino acid sequence: CASRQGVDTQYF.

This chain uses TRBV5-4 with TRBJ1-2; TRBD1 agrees at 8 bases. The CDR3 is 13 residues long. V shed 5 bases, J shed 8 bases, and the junction held 8 bases outside the gene matches. The germline CDR1 and CDR2 sequences are SGHNT and YYREEE (reference sequence). The CDR3 is CASRQAGGRGYTF. Written as DNA, the CDR3 is TGTGCCAGCAGACAGGCAGGGGGCCGGGGCTACACCTTC.

The rearrangement uses TRBV6-5 and TRBJ1-5, with TRBD1 matching 12 bases. Per the germline V gene, CDR1 is MNHEY and CDR2 is SVGAGI. Unmatched junction bases numbered 2, after V lost 2 bases and J lost 6 bases. This CDR3 spans 15 amino acids. CDR3 nucleotides: TGTGCCAGCAGTTACGGGACAGGGGGCATTCAGCCCCAGCATTTT. Translating gives CASSYGTGGIQPQHF.

The chain combines TRBV30 with TRBJ1-1, with 7 positions matching TRBD1. V lost 5 bases and J lost 6; bases outside the gene matches: 6. CDR3 length: 12 amino acids. The germline V gene encodes CDR1 GTSNPN and CDR2 SVGIG (reference sequence). CDR3 nucleotide sequence: TGTGCCTGGGGCGACAGGGTCTCTGAAGCTTTCTTT. It encodes CAWGDRVSEAFF. The variable domain in full, with the rest retrieved from reference TRBV30 and TRBJ1-1, is SQTIHQWPATLVQPVGSPLSLECTVEGTSNPNLYWYRQAAGRGLQLLFYSVGIGQISSEVPQNLSASRPQDRQFILSSKKLLLSDSGFYLCAWGDRVSEAFFGQGTRLTVV.

The gene calls are TRBV6-2 or TRBV6-3 and TRBJ1-2; D remains unclear. Per germline, CDR1 MNHEY and CDR2 SVGEGT. V was shortened by 2 bases and J by 0 bases, with 10 bases between the two germline ends. The CDR3 loop spans 15 amino acids. The CDR3 region has the DNA TGTGCCAGCAGTTACCCCCCAACTACTAACTATGGCTACACCTTC. It codes for CASSYPPTTNYGYTF.

In its sample, this clone was seen once. The V gene is TRBV2, the J gene TRBJ1-2; D is perhaps TRBD1 (5 bases). The V and J ends lost 3 bases and 4 bases respectively, with 9 bases between them. Germline V gene data show CDR1 as SNHLY and CDR2 as FYNNEI. CDR3 length: 13 amino acids. CDR3 protein: CASSEPGLYGYTF. CDR3 DNA sequence: TGTGCCAGCAGTGAGCCGGGACTCTATGGCTACACCTTC.

This chain connects TRBV9 to TRBJ2-7; the D gene is possibly TRBD2 (5 bases). The V end lost 0 bases, the J end lost 3 bases, and 10 bases lay between the germline ends. Germline V lookup: CDR1 SGDLS, CDR2 YYNGEE. This CDR3 is 14 amino acids long. CDR3 sequence (DNA): TGTGCCAGCAGCGTAGACCCAGGAGGCTACGAGCAGTACTTC. This gives the protein CASSVDPGGYEQYF.

V is TRBV3-1 (or the pseudogene TRBV3-2) and J is TRBJ2-7; 8 nucleotides line up with TRBD2. The V and J ends lost 2 bases and 3 bases, in that order; junction bases with no gene match: 9. There are 16 residues in the CDR3. Germline assignment: CDR1 LGHDT and CDR2 YNNKEL (reference sequence). CDR3 nucleotide sequence: TGTGCCAGCAGCCAATCGGGGGGGCTAGCGGGCTACGAGCAGTACTTC. Translating it yields CASSQSGGLAGYEQYF.

The genes are TRBV5-1 and TRBJ2-7; 7 nucleotides align to TRBD1. The CDR3 is 14 amino acids. Germline V lookup: CDR1 SGHRS, CDR2 YFSETQ. V was pared by 0 bases and J by 4 bases, with 4 bases of the junction left unmatched. The CDR3 DNA reads TGCGCCAGCAGCTTGGTAGGGGGCGCATACGAGCAGTACTTC. It encodes CASSLVGGAYEQYF.

The chain uses TRBV11-2 and TRBJ2-7, with TRBD2 matching over 10 bases. V lost 5 bases, J lost 7 bases, and 14 bases stayed unmatched. The CDR3 has 16 amino acids. Germline V CDR1 and CDR2: SGHAT, FQNNGV. CDR3 loop: CASSPTLAGASREQYF. In nucleotides, the CDR3 is TGTGCCAGCAGCCCAACCCTAGCGGGGGCTTCTCGAGAGCAGTACTTC.

This rearrangement joins TRBV10-1 to TRBJ1-2; no reliable D call. Trimming removed 4 bases at V and 4 bases at J, with 22 bases between. Germline loops: CDR1 WNHNN, CDR2 SYGVQD (reference sequence). The CDR3 is 17 amino acids. CDR3 amino acids: CASSGASGRPVLYGYTF. In DNA form, the CDR3 reads TGCGCCAGCAGTGGGGCTTCCGGCAGGCCGGTTCTCTATGGCTACACCTTC.

This chain joins TRBV4-2 and TRBJ2-2, with 8 bases identical to TRBD2. This CDR3 spans 17 amino acids. The V segment lost 5 bases and the J segment 7 bases; nucleotides outside the gene matches: 15. From germline, CDR1 is LGHNA and CDR2 YNFKEQ. CDR3 loop: CASSSGGAGVLGGELFF. DNA of the CDR3: TGTGCCAGCAGCAGCGGGGGAGCGGGAGTGCTCGGCGGGGAGCTGTTTTTT.

The rearrangement joins TRBV7-2 to TRBJ1-1; 9 bases align to TRBD1. The CDR3 loop spans 14 amino acids. V dropped 5 bases and J dropped 3; count of bases not matched to a gene: 4. Germline CDR1 is SGHTA and CDR2 is FQGNSA. The DNA of the CDR3 is TGTGCCAGCAGCACAGGGGGCGCGTACACTGAAGCTTTCTTT. Protein product: CASSTGGAYTEAFF.

The chain carries TRBV2 and TRBJ1-1; 10 positions match TRBD1. V lost 3 bases to trimming and J lost 0 bases; unmatched junction nucleotides: 4. The CDR3 extends over 16 amino acids. CDR1 SNHLY and CDR2 FYNNEI come from the germline V gene. CDR3: CASSERTGGMNTEAFF. CDR3 sequence (DNA): TGTGCCAGCAGTGAGAGGACAGGGGGAATGAACACTGAAGCTTTCTTT.

The count of this clone is one. The gene calls are TRBV19 and TRBJ1-2; maybe TRBD1 (5 bases). CDR1 is LNHDA, CDR2 SQIVND, per germline (reference sequence). The germline V and J ends were trimmed by 5 bases and 4 bases, with 8 bases remaining between them. The CDR3 is 12 amino acids. For the CDR3, the DNA is TGTGCCAGTAGTCGGGGGTTCTATGGCTACACCTTC. This sequence encodes CASSRGFYGYTF. Full variable domain (outside the CDR3, taken from reference TRBV19 and TRBJ1-2): DGGITQSPKYLFRKEGQNVTLSCEQNLNHDAMYWYRQDPGQGLRLIYYSQIVNDFQKGDIAEGYSVSREKKESFPLTVTSAQKNPTAFYLCASSRGFYGYTFGSGTRLTVV.